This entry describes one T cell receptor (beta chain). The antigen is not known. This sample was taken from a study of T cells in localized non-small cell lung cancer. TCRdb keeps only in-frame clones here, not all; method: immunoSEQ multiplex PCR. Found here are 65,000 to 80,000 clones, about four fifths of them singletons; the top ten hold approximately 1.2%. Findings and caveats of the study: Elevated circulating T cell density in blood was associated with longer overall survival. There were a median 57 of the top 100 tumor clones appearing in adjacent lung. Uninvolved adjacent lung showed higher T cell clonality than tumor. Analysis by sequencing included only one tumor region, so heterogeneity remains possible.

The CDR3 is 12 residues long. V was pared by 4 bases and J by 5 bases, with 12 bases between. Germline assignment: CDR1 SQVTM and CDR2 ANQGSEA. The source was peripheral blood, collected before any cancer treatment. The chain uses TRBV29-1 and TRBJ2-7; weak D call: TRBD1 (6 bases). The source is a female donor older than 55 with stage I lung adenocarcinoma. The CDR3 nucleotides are TGCAGCGTTGCCAGGGGATACAACGAGCAGTACTTC. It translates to CSVARGYNEQYF.